Listed below are T cell receptor beta chains from one sample, sequenced in a study of CD8+CD57+ T cells in acquired aplastic anemia. A single record per CDR3 protein comes from TCRdb applying MiXCR to the reads. The table includes about 180,000 distinct CDR3 sequences, around 63% detected once. The sequenced sample consisted of sorted CD4+, CD8+, or CD8+CD57+ T cells (not recorded which) from PBMCs. These TCRs come from a human donor with aplastic anemia. Both conserved end residues are part of each CDR3. The D gene is left open where the match is weak. Clone size is stated in some rows and not others, as once, few, many or a class when expanded.

CDR3nt: TGTGCCAGCAGTTTGAAGGACAGTGGAAACACCATATATTTT
CDR3aa: CASSLKDSGNTIYF
d_gene: -
len: 14
abundance: -
j_gene: TRBJ1-3
v_gene: TRBV12-3/TRBV12-4

CDR3nt: TGTGCCAGCAGCTTAGCTCCGTTGGCTAGCGGAACCTACGAGCAGTACTTC
CDR3aa: CASSLAPLASGTYEQYF
d_gene: TRBD2
len: 17
abundance: -
j_gene: TRBJ2-7
v_gene: TRBV7-9

CDR3nt: TGTGCCAGCAGTTTTCCTCTGCCTGACTACAATGAGCAGTTCTTC
CDR3aa: CASSFPLPDYNEQFF
d_gene: -
len: 15
abundance: few
j_gene: TRBJ2-1
v_gene: TRBV12-3/TRBV12-4

CDR3nt: TGTGCCACTTCGGACAGGGCTACATTCTCCTACGAGCAGTACTTC
CDR3aa: CATSDRATFSYEQYF
d_gene: TRBD1
len: 15
abundance: -
j_gene: TRBJ2-7
v_gene: TRBV19

CDR3nt: TGCAGTGCTAGTAGGGGGGGGACTGAAGCTTTCTTT
CDR3aa: CSASRGGTEAFF
d_gene: -
len: 12
abundance: -
j_gene: TRBJ1-1
v_gene: TRBV20-1

CDR3nt: TGTGCCAGCAGCTCGCTTGGCAGGGGCGGGGTAGAAGATACGCAGTATTTT
CDR3aa: CASSSLGRGGVEDTQYF
d_gene: -
len: 17
abundance: -
j_gene: TRBJ2-3
v_gene: TRBV7-8

CDR3nt: TGTGCCAGCAGCCCCTGGGGGGGGCCTGTCAATGAGCAGTATTTT
CDR3aa: CASSPWGGPVNEQYF
d_gene: -
len: 15
abundance: -
j_gene: TRBJ2-3
v_gene: TRBV7-2

CDR3nt: TGTGCCATCAGTGATCGGGACTACCATCAGGAGAATGAGCAGTTCTTC
CDR3aa: CAISDRDYHQENEQFF
d_gene: TRBD2
len: 16
abundance: many
j_gene: TRBJ2-1
v_gene: TRBV10-3

CDR3nt: TGTGCCAGCAGCTCGGCGGGGACCTACGAGCAGTACTTC
CDR3aa: CASSSAGTYEQYF
d_gene: -
len: 13
abundance: few
j_gene: TRBJ2-7
v_gene: TRBV5-5

CDR3nt: TGCGCCAGCAGTTCAAGCGGACCCTACGAGCAGTACTTC
CDR3aa: CASSSSGPYEQYF
d_gene: -
len: 13
abundance: -
j_gene: TRBJ2-7
v_gene: TRBV2

CDR3nt: TGTGCCAGCAGCTCCACCCAGGGCGGGTATGGCTACACCTTC
CDR3aa: CASSSTQGGYGYTF
d_gene: -
len: 14
abundance: few
j_gene: TRBJ1-2
v_gene: TRBV7-6

CDR3nt: TGCAGTGCTAGAGAGGACAGAAAAGAGACCCAGTACTTC
CDR3aa: CSAREDRKETQYF
d_gene: -
len: 13
abundance: once
j_gene: TRBJ2-5
v_gene: TRBV20-1

CDR3nt: TGCAGTGCTAGCCTTACAGGGTCTGGGCAGCCCCAGCATTTT
CDR3aa: CSASLTGSGQPQHF
d_gene: -
len: 14
abundance: many
j_gene: TRBJ1-5
v_gene: TRBV20-1

CDR3nt: TGTGCCAGTAAACCCGGGACAGGGCCCTACGAGCAGTACTTT
CDR3aa: CASKPGTGPYEQYF
d_gene: TRBD1
len: 14
abundance: once
j_gene: TRBJ2-7
v_gene: TRBV19

CDR3nt: TGTGCCAGTAGTATTATGCCGGGGAACACTGAAGCTTTCTTT
CDR3aa: CASSIMPGNTEAFF
d_gene: -
len: 14
abundance: -
j_gene: TRBJ1-1
v_gene: TRBV19

CDR3nt: TGTGCCAGCAGCTTACAGGGGCCGCAAGCTTTCTTT
CDR3aa: CASSLQGPQAFF
d_gene: -
len: 12
abundance: -
j_gene: TRBJ1-1
v_gene: TRBV7-6

CDR3nt: TGTGCCAGCAGCGTAGATCCGGGGGCCATATTTGGCTACACCTTC
CDR3aa: CASSVDPGAIFGYTF
d_gene: -
len: 15
abundance: many
j_gene: TRBJ1-2
v_gene: TRBV9

CDR3nt: TGTGCCACCAGTGATGGGACTAAGGCTTTCTTT
CDR3aa: CATSDGTKAFF
d_gene: -
len: 11
abundance: -
j_gene: TRBJ1-1
v_gene: TRBV2

CDR3nt: TGTGCCAGCAGCGCCAGACTATCCCAAGAGACCCAGTACTTC
CDR3aa: CASSARLSQETQYF
d_gene: -
len: 14
abundance: -
j_gene: TRBJ2-5
v_gene: TRBV7-2

CDR3nt: TGTGCCTCTAGTAGGCCAACGGGACAAAACTATGGCTACACCTTC
CDR3aa: CASSRPTGQNYGYTF
d_gene: -
len: 15
abundance: -
j_gene: TRBJ1-2
v_gene: TRBV19

CDR3nt: TGTGCCAGCCATCAGGACGGCAGCTCCTACGAGCAGTACTTC
CDR3aa: CASHQDGSSYEQYF
d_gene: -
len: 14
abundance: -
j_gene: TRBJ2-7
v_gene: TRBV12-3/TRBV12-4

CDR3nt: TGTGCCAGCAGCGTAGGTAGGGTCGGGACTAGGGCCCAGTACTTC
CDR3aa: CASSVGRVGTRAQYF
d_gene: TRBD2
len: 15
abundance: few
j_gene: TRBJ2-5
v_gene: TRBV9

CDR3nt: TGTGCCAGCACCCCTGAGAGGGGTTCCTACGAGCAGTACTTC
CDR3aa: CASTPERGSYEQYF
d_gene: -
len: 14
abundance: many
j_gene: TRBJ2-7
v_gene: TRBV13

CDR3nt: TGTGCCAGCAGCGTAAGCGGGCCTAGCGTCGATGAGCAGTTCTTC
CDR3aa: CASSVSGPSVDEQFF
d_gene: -
len: 15
abundance: -
j_gene: TRBJ2-1
v_gene: TRBV9

CDR3nt: TGCGCCAGTAGGGTCGGGGGGGGGAACACTGAAGCTTTCTTT
CDR3aa: CASRVGGGNTEAFF
d_gene: -
len: 14
abundance: -
j_gene: TRBJ1-1
v_gene: TRBV19

CDR3nt: TGTGCCAGCAGTCCCCCGGGACAGGGATTCTATGGCTACACCTTC
CDR3aa: CASSPPGQGFYGYTF
d_gene: TRBD1
len: 15
abundance: -
j_gene: TRBJ1-2
v_gene: TRBV27

CDR3nt: TGTGCCAGCAGTCGACAGGGGGCTAACGAGCAGTACTTC
CDR3aa: CASSRQGANEQYF
d_gene: TRBD1
len: 13
abundance: -
j_gene: TRBJ2-7
v_gene: TRBV2

CDR3nt: TGTGCCAGCATCGGACTCAACACTGAGGCTTTCTTT
CDR3aa: CASIGLNTEAFF
d_gene: -
len: 12
abundance: few
j_gene: TRBJ1-1
v_gene: TRBV7-9

CDR3nt: TGTGCCAGCAGCTTAGATTTAGGGGGGACCATGGATACGCAGTATTTT
CDR3aa: CASSLDLGGTMDTQYF
d_gene: -
len: 16
abundance: -
j_gene: TRBJ2-3
v_gene: TRBV7-8

CDR3nt: TGTGCCAGCAGTGACGTGCCCTACGAGCAGTACTTC
CDR3aa: CASSDVPYEQYF
d_gene: -
len: 12
abundance: -
j_gene: TRBJ2-7
v_gene: TRBV2

CDR3nt: TGTGCCAGCAGTTTTTGGGCAGGGGGTGGCTACACCTTC
CDR3aa: CASSFWAGGGYTF
d_gene: TRBD1
len: 13
abundance: few
j_gene: TRBJ1-2
v_gene: TRBV27

CDR3nt: TGTGCCAGCAGCTTGCCAGAGTGGAGCGGGGGATACAATGAGCAGTTCTTC
CDR3aa: CASSLPEWSGGYNEQFF
d_gene: TRBD2
len: 17
abundance: few
j_gene: TRBJ2-1
v_gene: TRBV7-8

CDR3nt: TGTGCCAGCAGCTTGCAGGGGGGAAACACCATATATTTT
CDR3aa: CASSLQGGNTIYF
d_gene: -
len: 13
abundance: -
j_gene: TRBJ1-3
v_gene: TRBV7-6

CDR3nt: TGCAGTGCTGGGACAACCCAAAATGAGCAGTTCTTC
CDR3aa: CSAGTTQNEQFF
d_gene: -
len: 12
abundance: -
j_gene: TRBJ2-1
v_gene: TRBV20-1

CDR3nt: TGCAGCGTTCGCTACAGCGAGAACACTGAAGCTTTCTTT
CDR3aa: CSVRYSENTEAFF
d_gene: -
len: 13
abundance: many
j_gene: TRBJ1-1
v_gene: TRBV29-1

CDR3nt: TGCGCCAGCAGCGCGCAGGGGAAGAACACTGAAGCTTTCTTT
CDR3aa: CASSAQGKNTEAFF
d_gene: -
len: 14
abundance: once
j_gene: TRBJ1-1
v_gene: TRBV5-1

CDR3nt: TGCGCCAGCAGCCAAGAGGGGTCACCCTTCACAGATACGCAGTATTTT
CDR3aa: CASSQEGSPFTDTQYF
d_gene: -
len: 16
abundance: many
j_gene: TRBJ2-3
v_gene: TRBV4-1

CDR3nt: TGCAGCGTTGAAGGGGGAGTGACGGGCTCCTACAATGAGCAGTTCTTC
CDR3aa: CSVEGGVTGSYNEQFF
d_gene: -
len: 16
abundance: -
j_gene: TRBJ2-1
v_gene: TRBV29-1

CDR3nt: TGTGCCAGCAGTGACCCCGCGGAGTGGAAAGCGGGCCACAATGAGCAGTTCTTC
CDR3aa: CASSDPAEWKAGHNEQFF
d_gene: -
len: 18
abundance: -
j_gene: TRBJ2-1
v_gene: TRBV2

CDR3nt: TGTGCCAGTCAGTCAACCCTGTTTCATGAGCAGTTCTTC
CDR3aa: CASQSTLFHEQFF
d_gene: -
len: 13
abundance: few
j_gene: TRBJ2-1
v_gene: TRBV19

CDR3nt: TGTGCCAGCCAAGGAGTCACAGATACGCAGTATTTT
CDR3aa: CASQGVTDTQYF
d_gene: -
len: 12
abundance: -
j_gene: TRBJ2-3
v_gene: TRBV27

CDR3nt: TGCAGCGTGGGGGGGGGTATGAACACTGAAGCTTTCTTT
CDR3aa: CSVGGGMNTEAFF
d_gene: -
len: 13
abundance: few
j_gene: TRBJ1-1
v_gene: TRBV29-1

CDR3nt: TGTGCCATCAGTGAGTCTGTTTCCCGAGGACAGTACTTC
CDR3aa: CAISESVSRGQYF
d_gene: -
len: 13
abundance: -
j_gene: TRBJ2-7
v_gene: TRBV10-3

CDR3nt: TGTGCCACCAGTGATTCTGGACGGACGAACACTGAAGCTTTCTTT
CDR3aa: CATSDSGRTNTEAFF
d_gene: -
len: 15
abundance: -
j_gene: TRBJ1-1
v_gene: TRBV24-1

CDR3nt: TGCAGTGCCCCGGGGGGAATGGACAATCAGCCCCAGCATTTT
CDR3aa: CSAPGGMDNQPQHF
d_gene: -
len: 14
abundance: -
j_gene: TRBJ1-5
v_gene: TRBV20-1

CDR3nt: TGTGCCAGCAGTTTATCGTTCGGAAAAGCCTACGAGCAGTACTTC
CDR3aa: CASSLSFGKAYEQYF
d_gene: -
len: 15
abundance: many
j_gene: TRBJ2-7
v_gene: TRBV27

CDR3nt: TGTGCCAGCAGCTTAGTCGACGGCTACGAGCAGTACTTC
CDR3aa: CASSLVDGYEQYF
d_gene: -
len: 13
abundance: -
j_gene: TRBJ2-7
v_gene: TRBV7-2

CDR3nt: TGTGCCAGCCGGAAGATCCCAGGGGGAAATTCACCCCTCCACTTT
CDR3aa: CASRKIPGGNSPLHF
d_gene: TRBD1
len: 15
abundance: many
j_gene: TRBJ1-6
v_gene: TRBV6-5

CDR3nt: TGTGCCAGCAGCCCGGGCACTGAAGCTTTCTTT
CDR3aa: CASSPGTEAFF
d_gene: -
len: 11
abundance: many
j_gene: TRBJ1-1
v_gene: TRBV11-2

CDR3nt: TGTGCCAGCAGCTTAGTTATGAGGGAGAGGAGTGAGCAGTTCTTC
CDR3aa: CASSLVMRERSEQFF
d_gene: -
len: 15
abundance: -
j_gene: TRBJ2-1
v_gene: TRBV13

CDR3nt: TGCAGTGCTAGAGATCTCGGGACAGGGGGCTACGAGCAGTACTTC
CDR3aa: CSARDLGTGGYEQYF
d_gene: TRBD1
len: 15
abundance: -
j_gene: TRBJ2-7
v_gene: TRBV20-1

CDR3nt: TGCGGTGCTAGTAAGGCGTGGGATAGCTCCTACAATGAGCAGTTCTTC
CDR3aa: CGASKAWDSSYNEQFF
d_gene: -
len: 16
abundance: -
j_gene: TRBJ2-1
v_gene: TRBV20-1

CDR3nt: TGTGCCAGTAGTATAAGGCGGAACACTGAAGCTTTCTTT
CDR3aa: CASSIRRNTEAFF
d_gene: -
len: 13
abundance: -
j_gene: TRBJ1-1
v_gene: TRBV19

CDR3nt: TGCAGTGCTAGCCGCGAGGGGGGCGGGAGCAATCAGCCCCAGCATTTT
CDR3aa: CSASREGGGSNQPQHF
d_gene: -
len: 16
abundance: -
j_gene: TRBJ1-5
v_gene: TRBV20-1

CDR3nt: TGTGCCAGCAGCTTGGGACAGGGGGAGGAGACCCAGTACTTC
CDR3aa: CASSLGQGEETQYF
d_gene: TRBD1
len: 14
abundance: -
j_gene: TRBJ2-5
v_gene: TRBV5-5